The present T cell receptor (beta chain) was sequenced within a study of vaccination and CD4 T cells after COVID-19. Study outcomes and limitations: SARS-CoV-2-reactive clonotype medians increased from about 20 to 38, not significantly.

The CDR3 has 15 residues. With 3 bases removed from V and 1 base from J, the gap between germline ends came to 12 bases. Treatment described: 10-day PBMC culture with coronavirus spike peptide pools or control peptides (ViraFEST assay). A word on this clonotype: The antigen remains unidentified.

CD4+ T cells that had been cultured provided DNA sequenced with the Oncomine TCR Beta short-read assay. MiXCR was run by TCRdb on the PCR reads, yielding one entry per CDR3 protein. The sample yields some 21,000 distinct CDR3 sequences, 50% seen once. The V call is TRBV12-3 or TRBV12-4, the J call TRBJ1-2; unclear D gene. The source is a human donor who had recovered from COVID-19. What was sequenced was CD4+ T cells from blood, cultured in vitro. The CDR3 spells CASSFDLGINYGYTF. The CDR3 DNA sequence: TGTGCCAGCAGTTTCGACTTGGGGATTAACTATGGCTACACCTTC.